This T cell receptor (beta chain) stems from a study of Graves' ophthalmopathy and Graves' hyperthyroidism. About the research overall: Peripheral blood samples were taken at initial diagnosis, before any treatment.

Investigators amplified TCR beta CDR3 regions from RNA transcripts. An opening RT-PCR round employed HTBI primers and preceded a second-round multiplex PCR. In TCRdb, the multiplex PCR reads were re-called with MiXCR into one record per CDR3 protein. Counted here are just over 400,000 distinct CDR3 sequences, under 25% occurring once; the ten biggest clones make up around 3.2%. Aged 18 to 65, hyperthyroidism patients had been newly diagnosed, with under 2 months' duration. Someone took the PBMCs out of more than 8.5 ml of fresh peripheral blood. In its sample, this clonotype was seen once. Germline V lookup: CDR1 MDHEN, CDR2 SYDVKM. Trimming shortened V by 5 bases and J by 5 bases, and 12 bases separated the two germline ends. The CDR3 runs 13 residues.

This clonotype originated in a woman under 30 with stable Graves' hyperthyroidism. Specimen: peripheral blood. The V gene is TRBV28, the J gene TRBJ2-5, with D unclear. The CDR3 here is CASSAPPSETQYF. CDR3 coding DNA: TGTGCCAGCAGTGCACCCCCGTCCGAGACCCAGTACTTC.